One and the same sample provided the 6 T cell receptor beta chains below, sequenced in a study of vaccination and CD4 T cells after COVID-19. Treatment meaning: approximately nine-day PBMC culture with coronavirus spike peptide pools or control peptides (ViraFEST assay). No antigen has been assigned to these receptors. The Oncomine TCR Beta short-read assay was what sequenced the DNA obtained from cultured CD4+ T cells. One entry per CDR3 protein results from TCRdb running MiXCR on the PCR reads. The sample contains roughly 15,000 distinct CDR3 sequences, approximately 60% of which appear only once. The material sequenced was CD4+ T cells from blood, cultured in vitro, taken after SARS-CoV-2 vaccination. These receptors all come from a human donor who had recovered from COVID-19.

The chain carries TRBV11-3 and TRBJ1-3; possible D gene TRBD1, 5 bases. The CDR3 spans 14 residues. Looked up from germline, CDR1 is SGHNT and CDR2 is YENEEA. The ends were cut back, 1 base at V and 8 bases at J, with 12 bases in the middle. CDR3: CASSLGTLTDTIYF. DNA of the CDR3: TGTGCCAGCAGCTTAGGTACCCTGACAGACACCATATATTTT.

V gene TRBV4-1 combines with J gene TRBJ1-1; unclear D gene. V lost 4 bases, J lost 0 bases, and 6 bases lay in between. Germline CDR1 and CDR2: MGHRA and YSYEKL. This CDR3 is 13 amino acids long. CDR3 in amino acids: CASSRTLNTEAFF. The CDR3 bases are TGCGCCAGCAGCCGGACGTTGAACACTGAAGCTTTCTTT.

The chain joins TRBV20-1 to TRBJ2-3; 11 bases match TRBD2. This CDR3 is built from 17 residues. Losses at the gene ends were 6 bases for V and 0 bases for J; bases not matched to a gene: 11. The V gene's germline CDR1 is DFQATT and CDR2 SNEGSKA (reference sequence). CDR3 coding DNA: TGCAGTGCGGCGAGGCCTAGCGGGGGGCGCAGCACAGATACGCAGTATTTT. This gives the protein CSAARPSGGRSTDTQYF.

V and J are TRBV20-1 and TRBJ2-1; D remains unclear. The germline V gene has CDR1 DFQATT and CDR2 SNEGSKA (reference sequence). This CDR3 spans 12 amino acids. Trimming left V 2 bases short and J 4 bases short, with 6 bases between. CDR3: CSARHGYNEQFF. The CDR3 region has the DNA TGCAGTGCTAGACACGGGTACAATGAGCAGTTCTTC.

This clonotype was seen more than once but under ten times. This sequence joins TRBV6-5 and TRBJ2-1, with 7 bases aligning to TRBD1. The V segment lost 0 bases and the J segment 4 bases; nucleotides outside the gene matches: 3. CDR1 and CDR2 (germline): MNHEY, SVGAGI. This CDR3 is 15 amino acids long. The CDR3 DNA reads as TGTGCCAGCAGTTACTCTCAGGGGGAGTACAATGAGCAGTTCTTC. This gives the protein CASSYSQGEYNEQFF.

Note on this clonotype: Germline is not matched at one junction end, which may reflect a read error. The chain is built from TRBV6-2 or TRBV6-3 and TRBJ1-2; a weak D match, TRBD1 (5 bases). Germline V gene sequence: CDR1 MNHEY, CDR2 SVGEGT. The CDR3 sequence is 12 residues long. The CDR3, as DNA: TGTGTCAGCATGCAGGGAAATGGCGGCTACACCTTC. This encodes CVSMQGNGGYTF.